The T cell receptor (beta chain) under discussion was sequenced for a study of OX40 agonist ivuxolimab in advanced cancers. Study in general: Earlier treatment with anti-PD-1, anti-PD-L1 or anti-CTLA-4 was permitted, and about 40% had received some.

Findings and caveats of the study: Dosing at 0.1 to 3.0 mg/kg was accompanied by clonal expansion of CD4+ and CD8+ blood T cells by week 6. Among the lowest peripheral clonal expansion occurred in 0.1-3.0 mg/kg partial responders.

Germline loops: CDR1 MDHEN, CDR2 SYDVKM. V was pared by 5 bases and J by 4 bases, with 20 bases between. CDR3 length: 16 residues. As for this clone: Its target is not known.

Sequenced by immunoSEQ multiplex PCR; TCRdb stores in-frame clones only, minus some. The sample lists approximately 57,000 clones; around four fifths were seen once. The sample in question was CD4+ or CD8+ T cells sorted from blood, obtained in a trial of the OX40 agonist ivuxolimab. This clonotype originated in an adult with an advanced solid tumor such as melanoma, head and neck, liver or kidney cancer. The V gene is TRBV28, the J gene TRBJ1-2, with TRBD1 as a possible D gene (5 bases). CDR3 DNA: TGTGCCAGCAGTACGGTGGCAGGGACCCAACCCTATGGCTACACCTTC. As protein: CASSTVAGTQPYGYTF.